This entry is about one T cell receptor (beta chain). This sample was taken from a study of blood T cell repertoires in COVID-19. Study at large: Samples representing acute and convalescent COVID-19 were sourced from the United States, Italy and Spain.

Only in-frame clones appear in the TCRdb table, and some are missing; sequencing was by immunoSEQ multiplex PCR. The repertoire holds a few hundred thousand clones, with around nine tenths as singletons. The CDR3 has 15 residues. CDR1 is SGHVS and CDR2 is FQNEAQ in the germline V gene. J was trimmed by 5 bases and V by 0 bases; bases with no gene match: 6. V usage is TRBV7-8 and J usage is TRBJ1-2; 7 positions agree with TRBD1. This sequence was found in a woman aged 55-70 years with COVID-19, enrolled during active disease. The specimen sequenced was peripheral blood. CDR3 amino acids: CASSLADRVGYGYTF. DNA for the CDR3: TGTGCCAGCAGCTTAGCCGACAGGGTTGGGTATGGCTACACCTTC.